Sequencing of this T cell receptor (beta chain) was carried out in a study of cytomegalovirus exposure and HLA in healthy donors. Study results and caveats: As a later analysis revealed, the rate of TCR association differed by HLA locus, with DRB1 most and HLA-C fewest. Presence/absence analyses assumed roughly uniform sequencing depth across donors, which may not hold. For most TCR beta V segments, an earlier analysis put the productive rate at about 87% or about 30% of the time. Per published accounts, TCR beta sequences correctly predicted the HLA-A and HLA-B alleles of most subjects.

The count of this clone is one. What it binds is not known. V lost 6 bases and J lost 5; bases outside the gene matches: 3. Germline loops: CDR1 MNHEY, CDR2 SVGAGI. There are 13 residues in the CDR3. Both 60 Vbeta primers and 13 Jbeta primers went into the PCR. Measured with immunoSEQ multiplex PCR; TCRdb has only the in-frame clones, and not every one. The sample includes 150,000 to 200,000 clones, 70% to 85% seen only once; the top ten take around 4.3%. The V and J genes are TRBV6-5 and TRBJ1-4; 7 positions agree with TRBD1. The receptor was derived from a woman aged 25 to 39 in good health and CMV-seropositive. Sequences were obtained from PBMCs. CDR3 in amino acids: CASRTTGNEKLFF. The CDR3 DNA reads TGTGCCAGCAGGACGACAGGGAATGAAAAACTGTTTTTT.